The 8 T cell receptor beta chains below all came from one sample that was sequenced in a study of cytomegalovirus exposure and HLA in healthy donors. The PCR was carried out with 60 Vbeta primers and 13 Jbeta primers. Method: immunoSEQ multiplex PCR; TCRdb's copy keeps in-frame clones and lacks some. Altogether 70,000 to 95,000 clones are present, 70% to 90% being singletons, with the ten largest covering around 2%. Sample: PBMCs. Every receptor here comes from a man between 18 and 29 years old in good health and CMV-seronegative.

This clone has just a few counts. The V call is TRBV5-4, the J call TRBJ1-1, with 9 bases that match TRBD1. V lost 0 bases, J lost 3 bases, and 12 bases stayed unmatched. CDR1 and CDR2 (germline): SGHNT, YYREEE (reference sequence). The CDR3 has 18 residues. CDR3 amino acids: CASSLAGDRVLLYTEAFF. For the CDR3, the DNA is TGTGCCAGCAGCTTGGCCGGGGACAGGGTTCTGCTTTACACTGAAGCTTTCTTT.

The V and J genes are TRBV9 and TRBJ1-6; 9 bases agree with TRBD1. The trim removed 9 bases at V and 9 bases at J, leaving 10 bases unmatched. Germline CDR1 is SGDLS and CDR2 is YYNGEE. The length of the CDR3 is 14 residues. Here the CDR3 reads CAIQSGTGTSPLHF. CDR3 in DNA: TGTGCCATCCAGTCGGGGACAGGGACTTCACCCCTCCACTTT.

This chain uses TRBV21-1 with TRBJ2-5; TRBD1, the table's D call, lacks a check against the DNA. TRBV21-1 is a pseudogene. The CDR3 extends over 15 amino acids. Here the CDR3 DNA reads TGTGCCAGCAGCAAAGTGGGAAGGGGGCAAGAGACCCAGTACTTC. Its protein product is CASSKVGRGQETQYF.

The chain couples TRBV7-3 to TRBJ2-3, with D maybe TRBD2 (7 bases). This CDR3 region has 15 residues. Germline V gene lookup returns CDR1 SGHTA and CDR2 FQGTGA. V was shortened by 2 bases and J by 4 bases, with 13 bases between the two germline ends. Here the CDR3 DNA reads TGTGCCAGCAGCTTATACGGGGGGCAATCAGATACGCAGTATTTT. Its translation is CASSLYGGQSDTQYF. The full variable domain, its missing parts supplied by reference TRBV7-3 and TRBJ2-3, is GAGVSQTPSNKVTEKGKYVELRCDPISGHTALYWYRQSLGQGPEFLIYFQGTGAADDSGLPNDRFFAVRPEGSVSTLKIQRTERGDSAVYLCASSLYGGQSDTQYFGPGTRLTVL.

The chain couples TRBV7-2 to TRBJ2-7; 7 bases fit TRBD2. Germline V CDR1 and CDR2: SGHTA, FQGNSA. The J segment lost 5 bases and the V segment lost 5 bases, leaving 9 bases of the junction unmatched. The CDR3 contains 14 residues. This CDR3 is CASSLRGGSDEQYF. CDR3 sequence (DNA): TGTGCCAGCAGCCTACGCGGGGGATCAGACGAGCAGTACTTC.

This clone showed up just a few times. The chain joins TRBV10-1 to TRBJ1-1; possible D gene TRBD1, 5 bases. Germline V gene sequence: CDR1 WNHNN, CDR2 SYGVQD (reference sequence). Trimming stripped 3 bases from V and 11 bases from J, with 19 bases between. This CDR3 has 14 residues. The CDR3 nucleotides are TGCGCCAGCAGTGACGCCCAGCAGGGAAGATCGGCTTTCTTT. Its translation: CASSDAQQGRSAFF.

This rearrangement joins TRBV27 to TRBJ1-1; tentative D call: TRBD1 (5 bases). Germline V lookup: CDR1 MNHEY, CDR2 SMNVEV (reference sequence). V was cut by 6 bases and J by 9 bases, with 17 bases left in between. The length of the CDR3 is 13 residues. As DNA, the CDR3 is TGTGCCAGCAGCCCCGGGGGGGGAACAAAAGCTTTCTTT. Translating it yields CASSPGGGTKAFF.

This clone was detected only a few times. This rearrangement joins TRBV27 to TRBJ2-3; 10 positions agree with TRBD2. CDR1 and CDR2 from the germline V gene are MNHEY and SMNVEV (reference sequence). After removal of 4 bases from V and 7 bases from J, the junction contained 11 bases not matched to a gene. The CDR3 sequence is 16 residues long. This CDR3 is CASSSRSGGAVYTQYF. CDR3 coding DNA: TGTGCCAGCAGTTCCAGAAGCGGGGGGGCGGTGTATACGCAGTATTTT.